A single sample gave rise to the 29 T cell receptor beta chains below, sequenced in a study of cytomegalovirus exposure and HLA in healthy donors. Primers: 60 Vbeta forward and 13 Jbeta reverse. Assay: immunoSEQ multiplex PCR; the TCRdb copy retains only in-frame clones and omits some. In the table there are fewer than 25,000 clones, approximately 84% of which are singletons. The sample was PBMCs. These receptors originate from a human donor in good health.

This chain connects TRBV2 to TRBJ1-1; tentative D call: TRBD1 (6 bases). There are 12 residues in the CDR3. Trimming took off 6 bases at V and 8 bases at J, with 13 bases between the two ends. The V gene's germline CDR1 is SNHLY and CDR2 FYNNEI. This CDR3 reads CASRKLTGEAFF. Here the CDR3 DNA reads TGTGCCAGCAGAAAACTTACAGGGGAAGCTTTCTTT. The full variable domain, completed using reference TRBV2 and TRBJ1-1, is EPEVTQTPSHQVTQMGQEVILRCVPISNHLYFYWYRQILGQKVEFLVSFYNNEISEKSEIFDDQFSVERPDGSNFTLKIRSTKLEDSAMYFCASRKLTGEAFFGQGTRLTVV.

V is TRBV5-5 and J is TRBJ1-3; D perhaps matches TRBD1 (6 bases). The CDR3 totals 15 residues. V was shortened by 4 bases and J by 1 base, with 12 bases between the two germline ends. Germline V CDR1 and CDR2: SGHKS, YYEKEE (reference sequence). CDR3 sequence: CASSLPTGSGNTIYF. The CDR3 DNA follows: TGTGCCAGCAGCCTACCTACAGGGTCTGGAAACACCATATATTTT.

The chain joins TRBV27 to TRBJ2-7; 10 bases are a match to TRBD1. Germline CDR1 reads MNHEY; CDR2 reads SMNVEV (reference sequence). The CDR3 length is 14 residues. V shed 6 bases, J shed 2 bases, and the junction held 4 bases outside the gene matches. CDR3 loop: CASSPTGGPYEQYF. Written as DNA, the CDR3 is TGTGCCAGCAGCCCGACAGGGGGCCCCTACGAGCAGTACTTC.

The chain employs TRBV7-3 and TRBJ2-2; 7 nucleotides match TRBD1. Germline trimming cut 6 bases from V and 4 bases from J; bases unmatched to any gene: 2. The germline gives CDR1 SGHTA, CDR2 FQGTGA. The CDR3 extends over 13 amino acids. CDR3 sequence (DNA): TGTGCCAGCAGACAGGGGTCCACCGGGGAGCTGTTTTTT. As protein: CASRQGSTGELFF.

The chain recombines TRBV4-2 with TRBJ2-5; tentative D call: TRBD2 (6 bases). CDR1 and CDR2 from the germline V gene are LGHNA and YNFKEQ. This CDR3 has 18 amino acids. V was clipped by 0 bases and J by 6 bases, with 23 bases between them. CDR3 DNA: TGTGCCAGCAGCCAAGACGGAAGAGGGGCACTAGCTGGGAAGACCCAGTACTTC. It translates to CASSQDGRGALAGKTQYF.

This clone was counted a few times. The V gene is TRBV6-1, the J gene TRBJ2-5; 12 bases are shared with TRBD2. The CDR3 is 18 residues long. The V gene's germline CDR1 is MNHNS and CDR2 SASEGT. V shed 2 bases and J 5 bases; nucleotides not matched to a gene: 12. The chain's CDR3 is CASSERPLTSGSGETQYF. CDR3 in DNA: TGTGCCAGCAGTGAAAGGCCCCTGACTAGCGGGAGCGGGGAGACCCAGTACTTC.

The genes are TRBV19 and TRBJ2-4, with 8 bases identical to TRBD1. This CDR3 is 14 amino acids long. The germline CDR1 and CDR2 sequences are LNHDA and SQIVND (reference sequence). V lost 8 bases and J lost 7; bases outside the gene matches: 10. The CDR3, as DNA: TGTGCCAGTCACCGGACAGGGATGAGGAACATTCAGTACTTC. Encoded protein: CASHRTGMRNIQYF.

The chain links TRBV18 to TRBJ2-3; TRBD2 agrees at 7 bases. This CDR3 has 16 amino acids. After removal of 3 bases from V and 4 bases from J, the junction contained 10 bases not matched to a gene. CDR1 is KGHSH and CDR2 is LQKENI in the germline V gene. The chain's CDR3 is CASSPIPGRAPDTQYF. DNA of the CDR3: TGTGCCAGCTCACCGATTCCGGGGAGGGCCCCAGATACGCAGTATTTT.

This CDR3 is CASSQRGGPYNEQFF. CDR3 nucleotides: TGTGCCAGCAGCCAGCGGGGGGGCCCCTACAATGAGCAGTTCTTC. The chain recombines TRBV14 with TRBJ2-1; 9 bases align to TRBD2. There are 15 residues in the CDR3. V shed 3 bases, J shed 2 bases, and the junction held 2 bases outside the gene matches. The germline V gene has CDR1 SGHDN and CDR2 FVKESK.

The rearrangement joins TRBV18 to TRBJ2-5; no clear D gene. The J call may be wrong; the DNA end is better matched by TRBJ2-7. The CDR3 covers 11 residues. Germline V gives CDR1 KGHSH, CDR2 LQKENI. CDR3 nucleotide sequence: TGTGCCAGCTCACTGGACTACGAGCAGTACTTC. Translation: CASSLDYEQYF.

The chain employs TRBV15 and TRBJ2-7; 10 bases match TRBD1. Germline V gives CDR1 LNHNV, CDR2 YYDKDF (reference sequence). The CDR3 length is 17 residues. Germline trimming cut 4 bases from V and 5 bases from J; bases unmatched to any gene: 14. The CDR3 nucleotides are TGTGCCACCAGCACCAGACAGGGGGCGATGAGAGTGAACGAGCAGTACTTC. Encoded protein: CATSTRQGAMRVNEQYF. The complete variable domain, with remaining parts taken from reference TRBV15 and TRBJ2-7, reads DAMVIQNPRYQVTQFGKPVTLSCSQTLNHNVMYWYQQKSSQAPKLLFHYYDKDFNNEADTPDNFQSRRPNTSFCFLDIRSPGLGDTAMYLCATSTRQGAMRVNEQYFGPGTRLTVT.

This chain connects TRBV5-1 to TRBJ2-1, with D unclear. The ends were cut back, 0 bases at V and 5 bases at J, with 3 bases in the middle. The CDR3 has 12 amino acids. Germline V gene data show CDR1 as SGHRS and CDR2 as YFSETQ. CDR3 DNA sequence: TGCGCCAGCAGCTTGGTTAACAATGAGCAGTTCTTC. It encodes CASSLVNNEQFF.

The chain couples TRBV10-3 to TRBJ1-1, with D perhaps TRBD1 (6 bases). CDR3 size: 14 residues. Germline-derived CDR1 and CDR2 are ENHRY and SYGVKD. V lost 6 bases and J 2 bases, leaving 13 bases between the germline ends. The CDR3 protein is CAIRPDRSNTEAFF. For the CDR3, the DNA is TGTGCCATCAGACCGGACAGATCAAACACTGAAGCTTTCTTT.

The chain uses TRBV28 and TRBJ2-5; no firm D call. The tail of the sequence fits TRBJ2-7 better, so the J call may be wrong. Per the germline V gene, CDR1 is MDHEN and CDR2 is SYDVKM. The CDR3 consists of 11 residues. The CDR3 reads CASSLNYEQYF. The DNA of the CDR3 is TGTGCCAGCAGTTTAAACTACGAGCAGTACTTC.

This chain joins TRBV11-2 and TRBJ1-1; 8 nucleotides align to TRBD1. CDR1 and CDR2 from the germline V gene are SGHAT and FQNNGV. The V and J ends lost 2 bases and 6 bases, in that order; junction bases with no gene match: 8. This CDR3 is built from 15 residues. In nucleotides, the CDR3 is TGTGCCAGCAGCTTATCGACAGGGGTTCTGGCTGAAGCTTTCTTT. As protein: CASSLSTGVLAEAFF.

The CDR3 reads CATRTGSGNTIYF. CDR3 coding DNA: TGTGCCACCAGAACAGGGTCTGGAAACACCATATATTTT. The gene calls are TRBV15 and TRBJ1-3; weak D call: TRBD1 (6 bases). Germline V gene data show CDR1 as LNHNV and CDR2 as YYDKDF (reference sequence). The CDR3 covers 13 residues. Trimming left V 6 bases short and J 1 base short, with 7 bases between.

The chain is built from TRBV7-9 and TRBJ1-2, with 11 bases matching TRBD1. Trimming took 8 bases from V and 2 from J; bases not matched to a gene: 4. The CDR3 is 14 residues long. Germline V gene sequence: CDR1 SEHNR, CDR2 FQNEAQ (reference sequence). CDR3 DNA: TGTGCCAGCGGACAGGGGGCGACAAACTATGGCTACACCTTC. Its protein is CASGQGATNYGYTF.

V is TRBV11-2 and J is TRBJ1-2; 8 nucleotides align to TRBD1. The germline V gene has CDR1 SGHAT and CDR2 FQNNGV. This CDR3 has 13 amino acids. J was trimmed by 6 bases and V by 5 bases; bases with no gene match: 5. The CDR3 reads CASSPQGANGYTF. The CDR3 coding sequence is TGTGCCAGCAGCCCGCAGGGGGCTAATGGCTACACCTTC.

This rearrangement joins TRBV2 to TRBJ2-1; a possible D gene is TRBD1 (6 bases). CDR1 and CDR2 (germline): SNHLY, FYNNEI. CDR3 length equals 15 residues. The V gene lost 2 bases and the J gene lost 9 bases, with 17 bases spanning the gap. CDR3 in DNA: TGTGCCAGCAGTGAACAGTCAGGGGCTCATGGTGAGCAGTTCTTC. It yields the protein CASSEQSGAHGEQFF.

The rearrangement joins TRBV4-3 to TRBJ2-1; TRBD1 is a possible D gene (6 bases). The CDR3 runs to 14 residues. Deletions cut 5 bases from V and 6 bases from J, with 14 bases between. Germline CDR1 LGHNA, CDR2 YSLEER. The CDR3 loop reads CASSVLKGVNEQFF. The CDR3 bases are TGCGCCAGCAGCGTCCTGAAGGGGGTCAATGAGCAGTTCTTC.

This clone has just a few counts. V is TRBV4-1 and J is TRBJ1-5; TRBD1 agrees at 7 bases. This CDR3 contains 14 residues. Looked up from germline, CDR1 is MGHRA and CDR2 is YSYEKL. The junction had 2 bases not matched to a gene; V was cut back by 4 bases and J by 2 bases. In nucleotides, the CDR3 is TGCGCCAGCAGCCGGCAGGGGGGCAATCAGCCCCAGCATTTT. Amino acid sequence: CASSRQGGNQPQHF.

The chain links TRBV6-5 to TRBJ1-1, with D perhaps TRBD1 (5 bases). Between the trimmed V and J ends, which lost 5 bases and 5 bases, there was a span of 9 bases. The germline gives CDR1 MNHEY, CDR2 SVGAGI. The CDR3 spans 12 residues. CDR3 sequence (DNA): TGTGCCAGCAGTCCTCAGGGTACTGAAGCTTTCTTT. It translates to CASSPQGTEAFF.

The CDR3 nucleotides read TGTGCCAGCAGCTACGACAGTAACTATGGCTACACCTTC. It specifies CASSYDSNYGYTF. V usage is TRBV5-8 and J usage is TRBJ1-2; the D gene is possibly TRBD1 (5 bases). V shed 3 bases and J shed 1 base, with 7 bases lying between them. CDR1 is SGHTS and CDR2 is YDEGEE in the germline V gene. CDR3 length equals 13 residues.

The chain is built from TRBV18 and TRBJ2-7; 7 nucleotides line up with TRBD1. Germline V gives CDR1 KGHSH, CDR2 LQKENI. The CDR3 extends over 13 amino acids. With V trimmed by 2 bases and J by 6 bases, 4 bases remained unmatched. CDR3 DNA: TGTGCCAGCTCACCAAGGACAGGCCCCGAGCAGTACTTC. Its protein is CASSPRTGPEQYF.

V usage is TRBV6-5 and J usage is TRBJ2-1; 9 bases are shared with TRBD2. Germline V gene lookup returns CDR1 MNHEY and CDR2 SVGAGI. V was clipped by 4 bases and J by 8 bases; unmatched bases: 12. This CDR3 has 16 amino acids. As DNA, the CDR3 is TGTGCCAGCAGTTTTCACCAAGCGGGAGGAGGGTATGAGCAGTTCTTC. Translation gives CASSFHQAGGGYEQFF.

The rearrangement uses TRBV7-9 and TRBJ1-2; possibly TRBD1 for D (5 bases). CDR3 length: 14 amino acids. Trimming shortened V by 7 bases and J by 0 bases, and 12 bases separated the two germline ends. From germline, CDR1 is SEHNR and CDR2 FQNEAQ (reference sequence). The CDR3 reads CASNLQGTNYGYTF. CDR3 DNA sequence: TGTGCCAGCAACCTCCAGGGCACTAACTATGGCTACACCTTC. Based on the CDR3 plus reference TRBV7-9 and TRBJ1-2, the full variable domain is DTGVSQNPRHKITKRGQNVTFRCDPISEHNRLYWYRQTLGQGPEFLTYFQNEAQLEKSRLLSDRFSAERPKGSFSTLEIQRTEQGDSAMYLCASNLQGTNYGYTFGSGTRLTVV.

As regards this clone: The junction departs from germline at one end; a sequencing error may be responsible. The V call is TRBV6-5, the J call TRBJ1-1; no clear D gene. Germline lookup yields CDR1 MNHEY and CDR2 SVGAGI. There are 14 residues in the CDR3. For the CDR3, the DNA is TGTGCCATCAGTGAGTCGACTCGCACGACTGAAGCTTTCTTT. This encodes CAISESTRTTEAFF.

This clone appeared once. CDR3 in DNA: TGTGCCAGCAAGAGTTTGGACAGCTACAATGAGCAGTTCTTC. Its protein is CASKSLDSYNEQFF. The J gene is TRBJ2-1, the V gene TRBV6-5, with TRBD1 as a possible D gene (6 bases). Trimming pared 7 bases from V and 3 bases from J, leaving 13 bases between. The CDR3 length is 14 residues. Germline CDR1 and CDR2: MNHEY and SVGAGI.

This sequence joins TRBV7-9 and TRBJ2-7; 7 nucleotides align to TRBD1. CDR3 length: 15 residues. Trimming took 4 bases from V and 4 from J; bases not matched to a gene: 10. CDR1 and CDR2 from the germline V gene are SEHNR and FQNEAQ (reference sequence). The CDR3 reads CASSSLDRPVYEQYF. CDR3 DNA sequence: TGTGCCAGCAGCTCCTTGGACAGGCCGGTTTACGAGCAGTACTTC.